This T cell receptor beta chain was sequenced in a study of Ad26.COV2.S vaccination and SARS-CoV-2 variants (dated by TCRdb to the early 2020s). Study-level background: Donors in the vaccine arm were drawn from COV1001, a phase I-IIa trial of Ad26.COV2.S in healthy adults that was multicentre, randomized, double-blind and placebo-controlled. Ad26.COV2.S was administered intramuscularly at a dose of 5x10^10 or 1x10^11 viral particles, either as one shot or as two shots given 56 days apart. Participants in the trial were split at random into five groups of five each, receiving low-dose or high-dose Ad26.COV2.S once or twice, or else placebo on both occasions. Investigators did not know the trial group allocation while performing experiments and assessing outcomes. TCRbeta repertoire sequencing was used to assess the specificity and breadth of SARS-CoV-2-reactive T cell receptors after Ad26.COV2.S vaccination. The TCR-sequenced set comprised approximately 32 samples: some 19 Ad26.COV2.S vaccine recipients, 5 placebo recipients and 8 SARS-CoV-2 convalescent individuals. What the work shows at the level of the full study, not this receptor alone: Compared with placebo recipients, Ad26.COV2.S recipients showed higher spike-specific TCR breadth (P = 0.0014). According to the authors, total T cell responses may have been underestimated by the TCR breadth and depth analyses. Vaccine and placebo recipients had comparable non-spike TCR breadth, which fits with the vaccine containing only spike. Comparing responses between vaccine doses or regimens was not something the study was powered to do. After vaccination, substantial breadth of spike-specific CD8+ and CD4+ T cell responses was reported.

As regards this clone: Its specific antigen is unknown. Base qualities are missing; no much larger clone stands one base away.

This specimen's treatment or condition label, per the study, means: some 20 received Ad26.COV2.S at low or high dose, single or two shots; about 5 received placebo; per-sample allocation not given. Repertoires of vaccine and placebo recipients were sequenced from samples taken on day 63 after the first injection. In Cohort 1b, about two dozen adults aged 18-55 years were enrolled at a single site in Boston, USA, between 29 July and 7 August 2020. Ad26.COV2.S consisted of a replication-incompetent adenovirus type 26 vector by which a prefusion-stabilized SARS-CoV-2 spike protein from the original Wuhan strain was expressed. The immunoSEQ Assay was used to sequence TCRbeta CDR3 regions. After extraction, genomic DNA underwent amplification by bias-controlled multiplex PCR, followed by high-throughput sequencing. On the study's bioinformatics: To quantify the absolute abundance of each unique TCRbeta CDR3 region, sequences were collapsed and filtered. T cell fraction was estimated by normalizing TCRbeta template counts to usable DNA, with usable DNA measured through amplification of reference genes found in all nucleated cells. Repertoire TCRs were annotated as SARS-CoV-2-specific when V gene, CDR3 amino acid sequence and J gene were exactly matched to a known reactive TCR set. MIRA supplied the reference SARS-CoV-2 TCR set, which was filtered for enrichment in COVID-19-positive ImmuneCODE repertoires so that public or cross-reactive TCRs were removed. Drawing on the MIRA antigens, annotated TCRs were analysed further at the level of specific ORF or position within ORF. Breadth was defined as the number of annotated unique rearrangements divided by the total number of unique productive rearrangements, and depth was defined as the summed frequency of the annotated unique rearrangements. TCR breadth was compared between groups using two-sided Wilcoxon rank-sum tests. TCRdb re-hosts the immuneACCESS table, in-frame sequences only. Its copies lack some clones; in the studies checked, an unresolved V gene accounts for under half of them, and the cause for the rest is not known. That table furnishes V, J and clone size, whereas the DNA furnished D and trimming. The sample records nearly 400,000 clones, approximately 90% of which are singletons. The top ten hold around 1.9% of the sample.

The receptor was derived from a person aged 18-60 years who received the Ad26.COV2.S COVID-19 vaccine or a placebo. The sequencing here drew on peripheral blood, taken in a trial of Ad26.COV2.S vaccine versus placebo.

For the CDR3, the sequence is CASSLAGLAFYNEQFF. In nucleotides, the sequence is TGTGCCAGCAGCTTAGCGGGCCTAGCCTTCTACAATGAGCAGTTCTTC. The sequence joins TRBV11-2 to TRBJ2-1; TRBD2 is perhaps the D gene, given 5 matching bases. From cysteine to phenylalanine, the CDR3 is 16 amino acids long. The entry retains the CDR3 DNA only, 48 bases that are in frame from base 1. From the germline V gene, CDR1 is SGHAT and CDR2 is FQNNGV. Trimming at the junction amounts to 1 base on V and 3 bases on J, and the germline ends lie 13 bases apart.